One and the same sample provided the 18 T cell receptor beta chains below, sequenced in a study of blood T cell repertoires in COVID-19. Assay: immunoSEQ multiplex PCR; the TCRdb copy retains only in-frame clones and omits some. Of approximately 250,000 clones listed, 85% to 95% are singletons. Sequences were obtained from PBMCs or T cells enriched from blood (not recorded which). The origin of the receptors is a man aged 40-49 years who had been exposed to COVID-19.

A word on this clone: Other DNA sequences in the same sample also yield this CDR3. The V call is TRBV9, the J call TRBJ1-1; 8 nucleotides align to TRBD1. CDR3 length: 15 amino acids. Trimming removed 3 bases from V and 0 bases from J; junction bases left unmatched: 4. CDR1 SGDLS and CDR2 YYNGEE come from the germline V gene. Here the CDR3 DNA reads TGTGCCAGCAGCGCTCGACAGGGGATGAACACTGAAGCTTTCTTT. Translation: CASSARQGMNTEAFF.

The chain has TRBV3-1 (or the pseudogene TRBV3-2) and TRBJ2-3, with TRBD2 matching over 9 bases. With V trimmed by 3 bases and J by 3 bases, 10 bases remained unmatched. This CDR3 region has 17 residues. CDR1 and CDR2 (germline): LGHDT, YNNKEL (reference sequence). The CDR3 DNA is TGTGCCAGCAGCCACCACTGGGGTAGCGGGAGAACAGATACGCAGTATTTT. Translated: CASSHHWGSGRTDTQYF.

CDR3 protein: CASSLKLGTLSYEQYF. CDR3 in DNA: TGTGCCAGCAGTTTAAAGCTTGGGACTCTCTCCTACGAGCAGTACTTC. This sequence joins TRBV6-2 or TRBV6-3 and TRBJ2-7; possible D gene TRBD2, 6 bases. This CDR3 contains 16 residues. V was clipped by 4 bases and J by 0 bases, with 16 bases between them. Germline lookup yields CDR1 MNHEY and CDR2 SVGEGT.

The genes are TRBV21-1 and TRBJ2-7; TRBD1 reflects the table's D call only, with no check against the DNA. TRBV21-1 is a pseudogene. The CDR3 has 15 residues. CDR3 region: CASSKSGQGAYEQYF. DNA for the CDR3: TGTGCCAGCAGCAAATCCGGTCAGGGGGCGTATGAGCAGTACTTC.

This clone turned up a few times. The chain carries TRBV7-3 and TRBJ2-1; the match to TRBD2 covers 9 bases. Germline V CDR1 and CDR2: SGHTA, FQGTGA. V lost 5 bases to trimming and J lost 4 bases; unmatched junction nucleotides: 9. The CDR3 totals 16 residues. DNA of the CDR3: TGTGCCAGCAGCCAGACCCGGGCGGGAGGGTACAATGAGCAGTTCTTC. Amino acids: CASSQTRAGGYNEQFF.

The chain joins TRBV18 to TRBJ2-1; D is unclear. Per germline, CDR1 KGHSH and CDR2 LQKENI. Trimming took off 3 bases at V and 6 bases at J, with 6 bases between the two ends. The CDR3 is 12 amino acids. The CDR3 DNA reads as TGTGCCAGCTCACCGACGGGCAATGAGCAGTTCTTC. Its protein product is CASSPTGNEQFF.

This clone has only one observation. The chain has TRBV28 and TRBJ1-1; the D is unclear. The V end lost 4 bases, the J end lost 1 base, and 10 bases lay between the germline ends. The CDR3 sequence is 14 residues long. The V gene's germline CDR1 is MDHEN and CDR2 SYDVKM. In DNA, the CDR3 is TGTGCCAGCAGTTCAAATACGGGGAACACTGAAGCTTTCTTT. Its translation: CASSSNTGNTEAFF. Combining the CDR3 with reference TRBV28 and TRBJ1-1 gives the whole variable domain DVKVTQSSRYLVKRTGEKVFLECVQDMDHENMFWYRQDPGLGLRLIYFSYDVKMKEKGDIPEGYSVSREKKERFSLILESASTNQTSMYLCASSSNTGNTEAFFGQGTRLTVV.

The chain couples TRBV14 to TRBJ1-2; D gene unclear. CDR3 length: 15 amino acids. Between the trimmed V and J ends, which lost 1 base and 7 bases, there was a span of 16 bases. Germline V gives CDR1 SGHDN, CDR2 FVKESK. The CDR3 region has the DNA TGTGCCAGCAGCCAAGGGGCAAATTCTATGGTTGGCTACACCTTC. Its translation: CASSQGANSMVGYTF.

This clone was detected only once. This sequence joins TRBV4-1 and TRBJ2-6; 9 bases agree with TRBD1. The V segment lost 1 base and the J segment 2 bases; nucleotides outside the gene matches: 6. Germline lookup yields CDR1 MGHRA and CDR2 YSYEKL. The CDR3 runs to 18 residues. The CDR3 spells CASSQGTGGGAGANVLTF. Here the CDR3 DNA reads TGCGCCAGCAGCCAAGGTACAGGGGGCGGCGCTGGGGCCAACGTCCTGACTTTC.

The chain links TRBV2 to TRBJ1-1, with D possibly being TRBD1 (5 bases). V was trimmed by 6 bases and J by 1 base, leaving 9 bases between them. This CDR3 is built from 13 residues. Germline loops: CDR1 SNHLY, CDR2 FYNNEI. The CDR3 DNA reads TGTGCCAGCAGGGTACAGGAGAACACTGAAGCTTTCTTT. It specifies CASRVQENTEAFF. Based on the CDR3 plus reference TRBV2 and TRBJ1-1, the full variable domain is EPEVTQTPSHQVTQMGQEVILRCVPISNHLYFYWYRQILGQKVEFLVSFYNNEISEKSEIFDDQFSVERPDGSNFTLKIRSTKLEDSAMYFCASRVQENTEAFFGQGTRLTVV.

The rearrangement joins TRBV7-2 to TRBJ1-1; D is perhaps TRBD1 (6 bases). The CDR3 contains 11 residues. V was trimmed by 8 bases and J by 10 bases, leaving 14 bases between them. Germline values: CDR1 SGHTA, CDR2 FQGNSA. CDR3 nucleotide sequence: TGTGCCAGCCTAGGGGGACGAGGAGCTTTCTTT. This sequence encodes CASLGGRGAFF.

The chain joins TRBV28 to TRBJ1-2; 8 bases are a match to TRBD1. CDR1 MDHEN and CDR2 SYDVKM come from the germline V gene. The CDR3 runs to 15 residues. V shed 2 bases and J 8 bases; nucleotides not matched to a gene: 10. CDR3 bases: TGTGCCAGCAGTTTAGTGGAACAGGGGGGTTGGGGCTACACCTTC. Translated, it gives CASSLVEQGGWGYTF.

This clone came up a few times. The chain employs TRBV6-6 and TRBJ2-7; 11 bases agree with TRBD2. The CDR3 is 14 residues long. The V segment lost 6 bases and the J segment 3 bases; nucleotides outside the gene matches: 4. Germline V gene data show CDR1 as MNHNY and CDR2 as SVGAGI (reference sequence). CDR3 amino acids: CASRRTSGYYEQYF. In nucleotides, the CDR3 is TGTGCCAGCAGGAGGACTAGCGGGTACTACGAGCAGTACTTC.

In this sample, this clone turned up once. J is TRBJ2-1 and V is TRBV13; possibly TRBD1 for D (6 bases). The CDR3 covers 15 residues. The V end was cut by 7 bases, the J end by 1 base, with 14 bases between. Per germline, CDR1 PRHDT and CDR2 FYEKMQ (reference sequence). The CDR3 region is CASNLRGGSYNEQFF. The CDR3 DNA is TGTGCCAGCAACCTCAGAGGGGGTTCCTACAATGAGCAGTTCTTC.

The chain combines TRBV6-5 with TRBJ2-7; D is possibly TRBD1 (5 bases). Trimming removed 6 bases from V and 1 base from J, with 19 bases in between. Germline CDR1 and CDR2: MNHEY and SVGAGI. The CDR3 has 16 residues. CDR3 protein: CASSYRRASGSYEQYF. The CDR3 DNA reads TGTGCCAGCAGCTACCGCAGGGCTAGTGGATCCTACGAGCAGTACTTC.

The V and J genes are TRBV7-9 and TRBJ2-1; 11 nucleotides agree with TRBD2. Germline values: CDR1 SEHNR, CDR2 FQNEAQ (reference sequence). With 3 bases clipped from V and 7 bases from J, the junction kept 8 bases outside the gene matches. The CDR3 runs to 16 residues. The CDR3 region has the DNA TGTGCCAGCAGCTTTAGCGGGAGGGCCCTGAGGAATGAGCAGTTCTTC. This translates into CASSFSGRALRNEQFF.

The chain joins TRBV28 to TRBJ2-1, with 7 bases aligning to TRBD2. V dropped 6 bases and J dropped 5; count of bases not matched to a gene: 13. CDR1 and CDR2 from the germline V gene are MDHEN and SYDVKM. This CDR3 spans 16 amino acids. Here the CDR3 reads CASSGLWREINNEQFF. The CDR3 bases are TGTGCCAGCAGCGGTCTGTGGCGGGAGATAAACAATGAGCAGTTCTTC.

The V gene is TRBV7-9, the J gene TRBJ2-1; D gene ambiguous. Germline values: CDR1 SEHNR, CDR2 FQNEAQ (reference sequence). The CDR3 is 14 residues long. V was trimmed by 4 bases and J by 3 bases, leaving 10 bases between them. The CDR3 loop is CASSSTTFYNEQFF. Written as DNA, the CDR3 is TGTGCCAGCAGCTCCACGACTTTCTACAATGAGCAGTTCTTC.